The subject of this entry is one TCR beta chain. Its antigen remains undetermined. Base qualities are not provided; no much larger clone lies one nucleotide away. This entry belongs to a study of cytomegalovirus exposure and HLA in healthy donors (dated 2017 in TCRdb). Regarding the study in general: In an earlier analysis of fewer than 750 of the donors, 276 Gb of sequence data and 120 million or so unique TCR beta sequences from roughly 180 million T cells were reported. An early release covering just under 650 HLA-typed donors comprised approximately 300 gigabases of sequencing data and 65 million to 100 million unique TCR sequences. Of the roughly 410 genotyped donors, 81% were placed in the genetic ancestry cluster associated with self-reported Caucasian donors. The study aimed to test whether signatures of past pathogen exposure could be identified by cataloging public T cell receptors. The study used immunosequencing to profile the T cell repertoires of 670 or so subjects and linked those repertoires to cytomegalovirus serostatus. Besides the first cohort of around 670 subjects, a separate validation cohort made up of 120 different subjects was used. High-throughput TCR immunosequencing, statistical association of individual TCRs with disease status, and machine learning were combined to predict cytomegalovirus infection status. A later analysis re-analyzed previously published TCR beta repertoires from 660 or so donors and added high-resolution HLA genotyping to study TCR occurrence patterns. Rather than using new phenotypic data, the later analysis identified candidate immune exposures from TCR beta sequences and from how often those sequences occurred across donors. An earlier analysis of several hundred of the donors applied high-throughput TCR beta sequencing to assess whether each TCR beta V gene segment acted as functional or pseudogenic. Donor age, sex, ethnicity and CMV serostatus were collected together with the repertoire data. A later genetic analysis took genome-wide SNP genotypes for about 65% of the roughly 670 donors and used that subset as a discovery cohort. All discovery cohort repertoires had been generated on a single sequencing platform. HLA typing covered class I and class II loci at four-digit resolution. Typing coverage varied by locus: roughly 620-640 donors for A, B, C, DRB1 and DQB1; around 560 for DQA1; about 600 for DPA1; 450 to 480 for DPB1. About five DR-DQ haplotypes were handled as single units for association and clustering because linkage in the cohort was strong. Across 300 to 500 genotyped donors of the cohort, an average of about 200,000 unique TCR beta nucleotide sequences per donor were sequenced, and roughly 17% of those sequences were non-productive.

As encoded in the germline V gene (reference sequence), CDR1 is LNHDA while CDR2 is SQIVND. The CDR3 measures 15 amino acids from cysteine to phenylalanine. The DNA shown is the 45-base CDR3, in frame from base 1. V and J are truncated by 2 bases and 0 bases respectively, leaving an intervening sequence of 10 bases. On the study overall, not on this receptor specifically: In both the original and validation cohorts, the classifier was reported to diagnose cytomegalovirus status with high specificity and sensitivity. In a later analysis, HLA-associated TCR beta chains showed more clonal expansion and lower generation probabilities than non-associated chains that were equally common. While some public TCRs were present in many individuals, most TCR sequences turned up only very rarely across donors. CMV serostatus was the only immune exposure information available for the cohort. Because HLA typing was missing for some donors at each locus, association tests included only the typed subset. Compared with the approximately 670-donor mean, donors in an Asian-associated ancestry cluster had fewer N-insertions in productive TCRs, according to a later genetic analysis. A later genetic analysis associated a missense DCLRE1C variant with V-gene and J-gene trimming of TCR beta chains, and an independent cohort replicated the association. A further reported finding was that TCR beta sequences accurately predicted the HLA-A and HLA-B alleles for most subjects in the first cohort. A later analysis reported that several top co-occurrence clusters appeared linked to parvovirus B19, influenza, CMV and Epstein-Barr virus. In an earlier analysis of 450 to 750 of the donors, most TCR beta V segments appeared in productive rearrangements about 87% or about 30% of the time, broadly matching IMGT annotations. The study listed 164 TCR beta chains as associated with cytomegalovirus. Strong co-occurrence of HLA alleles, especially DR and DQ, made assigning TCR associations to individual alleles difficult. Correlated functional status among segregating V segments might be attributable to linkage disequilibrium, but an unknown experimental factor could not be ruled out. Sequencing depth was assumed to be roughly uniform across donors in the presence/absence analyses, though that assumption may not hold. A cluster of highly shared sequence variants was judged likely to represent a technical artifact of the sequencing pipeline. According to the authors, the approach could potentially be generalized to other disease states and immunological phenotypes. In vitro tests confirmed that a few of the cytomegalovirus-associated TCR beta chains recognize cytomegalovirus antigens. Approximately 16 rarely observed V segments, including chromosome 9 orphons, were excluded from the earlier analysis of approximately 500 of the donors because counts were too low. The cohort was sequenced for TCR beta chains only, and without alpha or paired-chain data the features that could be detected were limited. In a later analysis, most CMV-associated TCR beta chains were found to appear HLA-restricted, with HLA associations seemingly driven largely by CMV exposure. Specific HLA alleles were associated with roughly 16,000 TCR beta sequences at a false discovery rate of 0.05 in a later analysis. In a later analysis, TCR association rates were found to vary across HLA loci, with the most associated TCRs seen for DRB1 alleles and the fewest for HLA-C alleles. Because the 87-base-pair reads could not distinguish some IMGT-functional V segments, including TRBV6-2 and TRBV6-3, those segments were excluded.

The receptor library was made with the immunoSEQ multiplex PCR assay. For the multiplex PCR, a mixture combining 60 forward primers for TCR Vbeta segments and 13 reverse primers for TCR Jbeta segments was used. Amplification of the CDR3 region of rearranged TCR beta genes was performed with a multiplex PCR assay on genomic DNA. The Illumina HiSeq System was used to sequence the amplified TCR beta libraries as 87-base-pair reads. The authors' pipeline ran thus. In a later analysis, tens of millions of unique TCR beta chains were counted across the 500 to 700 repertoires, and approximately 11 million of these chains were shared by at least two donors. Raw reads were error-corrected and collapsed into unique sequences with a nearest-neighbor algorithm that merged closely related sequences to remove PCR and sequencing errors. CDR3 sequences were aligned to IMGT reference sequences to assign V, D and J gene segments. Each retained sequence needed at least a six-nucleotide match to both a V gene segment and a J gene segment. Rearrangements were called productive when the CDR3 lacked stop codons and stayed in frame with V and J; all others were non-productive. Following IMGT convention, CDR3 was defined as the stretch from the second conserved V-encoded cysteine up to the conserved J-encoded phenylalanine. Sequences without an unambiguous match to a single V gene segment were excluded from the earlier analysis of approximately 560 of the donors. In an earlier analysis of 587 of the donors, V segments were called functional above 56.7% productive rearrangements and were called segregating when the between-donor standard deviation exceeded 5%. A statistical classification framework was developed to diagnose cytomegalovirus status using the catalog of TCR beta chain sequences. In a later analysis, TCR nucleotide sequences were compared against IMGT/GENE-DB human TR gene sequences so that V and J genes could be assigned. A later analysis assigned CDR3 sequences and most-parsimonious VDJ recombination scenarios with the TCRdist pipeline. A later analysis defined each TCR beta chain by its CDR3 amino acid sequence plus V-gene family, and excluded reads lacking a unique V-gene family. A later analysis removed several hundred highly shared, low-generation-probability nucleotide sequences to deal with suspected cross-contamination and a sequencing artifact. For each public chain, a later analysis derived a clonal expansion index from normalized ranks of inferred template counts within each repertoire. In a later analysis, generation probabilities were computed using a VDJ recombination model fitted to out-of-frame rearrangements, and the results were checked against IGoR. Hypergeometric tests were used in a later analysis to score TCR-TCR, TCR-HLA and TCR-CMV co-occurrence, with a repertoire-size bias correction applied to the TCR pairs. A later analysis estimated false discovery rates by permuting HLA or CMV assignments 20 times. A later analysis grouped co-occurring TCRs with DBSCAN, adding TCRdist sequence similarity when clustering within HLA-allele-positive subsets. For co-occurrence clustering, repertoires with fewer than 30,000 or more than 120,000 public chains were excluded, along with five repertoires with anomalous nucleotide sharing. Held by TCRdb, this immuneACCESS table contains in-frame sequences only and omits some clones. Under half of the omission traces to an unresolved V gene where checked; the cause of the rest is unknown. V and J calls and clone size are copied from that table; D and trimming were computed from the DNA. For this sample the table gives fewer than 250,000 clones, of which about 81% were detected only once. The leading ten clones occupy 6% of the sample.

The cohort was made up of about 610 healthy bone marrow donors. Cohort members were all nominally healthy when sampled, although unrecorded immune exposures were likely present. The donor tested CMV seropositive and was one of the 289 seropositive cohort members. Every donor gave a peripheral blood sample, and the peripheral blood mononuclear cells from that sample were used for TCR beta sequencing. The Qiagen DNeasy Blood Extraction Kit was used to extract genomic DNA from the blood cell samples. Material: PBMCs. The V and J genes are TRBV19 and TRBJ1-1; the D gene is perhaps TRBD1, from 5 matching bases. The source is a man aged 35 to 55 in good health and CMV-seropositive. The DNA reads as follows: TGTGCCAGTAGTATATATGGGGGGATGAACACTGAAGCTTTCTTT. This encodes CASSIYGGMNTEAFF.